This T cell receptor (beta chain) originates from a study of shared clonotypes between healthy human individuals. This table comes from immunoSEQ multiplex PCR, and its TCRdb copy is limited to in-frame clones, with some not included. The sample holds roughly 2.2 million clones, roughly 90% seen once. Worth noting for this clone: Other DNA sequences in this specimen translate into the identical CDR3.

This TCR was sampled from a man aged 18 to 29 in good health. Some clones in this sample may be carry-over from other donors' samples. The sequencing sample was made of naive CD4+ T cells from PBMCs. Subset described: CD45RA+ positively selected.

This CDR3 is CASSYGLAGYNEQFF. The CDR3 DNA reads as TGTGCCAGCAGTTACGGTCTAGCGGGTTACAATGAGCAGTTCTTC. The chain recombines TRBV6-5 with TRBJ2-1, with TRBD2 identical over 8 bases. This CDR3 has 15 amino acids. After removal of 2 bases from V and 4 bases from J, the junction contained 4 bases not matched to a gene. Germline V gene lookup returns CDR1 MNHEY and CDR2 SVGAGI.